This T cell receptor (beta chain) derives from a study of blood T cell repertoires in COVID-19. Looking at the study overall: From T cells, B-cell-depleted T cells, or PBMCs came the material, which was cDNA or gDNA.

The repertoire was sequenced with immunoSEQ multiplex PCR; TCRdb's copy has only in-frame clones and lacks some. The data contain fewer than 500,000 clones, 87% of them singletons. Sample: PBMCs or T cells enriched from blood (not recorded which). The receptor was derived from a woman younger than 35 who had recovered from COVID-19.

The CDR3 nucleotides are TGTGCCAGCAGCGTAGTCCCAAACACCGGGGAGCTGTTTTTT. Its translation: CASSVVPNTGELFF. The V call is TRBV9, the J call TRBJ2-2; D is unclear. V was clipped by 0 bases and J by 2 bases, with 5 bases between them. The CDR3 loop spans 14 amino acids. Germline lookup yields CDR1 SGDLS and CDR2 YYNGEE. Variable domain in full (rest from reference TRBV9 and TRBJ2-2): DSGVTQTPKHLITATGQRVTLRCSPRSGDLSVYWYQQSLDQGLQFLIQYYNGEERAKGNILERFSAQQFPDLHSELNLSSLELGDSALYFCASSVVPNTGELFFGEGSRLTVL.